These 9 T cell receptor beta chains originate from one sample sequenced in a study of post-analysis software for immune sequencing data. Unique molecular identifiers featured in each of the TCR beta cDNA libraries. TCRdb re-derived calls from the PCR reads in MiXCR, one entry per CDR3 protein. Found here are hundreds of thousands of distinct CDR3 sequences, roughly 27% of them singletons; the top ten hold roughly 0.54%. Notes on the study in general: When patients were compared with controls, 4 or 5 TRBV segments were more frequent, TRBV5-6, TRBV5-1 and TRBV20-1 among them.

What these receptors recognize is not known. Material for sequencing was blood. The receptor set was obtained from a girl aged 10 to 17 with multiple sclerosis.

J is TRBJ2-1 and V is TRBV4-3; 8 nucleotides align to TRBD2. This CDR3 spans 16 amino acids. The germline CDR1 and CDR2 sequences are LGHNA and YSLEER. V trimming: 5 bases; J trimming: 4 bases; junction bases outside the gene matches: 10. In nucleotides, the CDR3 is TGCGCCAGCAGCGCCAGCGGGAGAGGGGGGTACAATGAGCAGTTCTTC. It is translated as CASSASGRGGYNEQFF.

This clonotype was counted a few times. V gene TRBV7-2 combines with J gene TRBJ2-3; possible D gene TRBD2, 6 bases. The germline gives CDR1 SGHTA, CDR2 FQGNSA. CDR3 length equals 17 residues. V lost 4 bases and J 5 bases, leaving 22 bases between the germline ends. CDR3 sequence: CASSSLGGNPGGDTQYF. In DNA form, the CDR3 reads TGTGCCAGCAGCTCCTTGGGCGGGAACCCCGGGGGAGATACGCAGTATTTT.

CDR3 sequence (DNA): TGTGCCAGCAGTTACTGGGGGAACACTGAAGCTTTCTTT. Amino acids: CASSYWGNTEAFF. The chain has TRBV6-2 or TRBV6-3 and TRBJ1-1; D remains unclear. The CDR3 is made up of 13 amino acids. Germline-derived CDR1 and CDR2 are MNHEY and SVGEGT. Trimming removed 1 base at V and 1 base at J, with 4 bases between.

CDR3 sequence (DNA): TGCAGCGTTTGCGAGCGAGCCCCTGGAGCGGCAGCTTTCTTT. As protein: CSVCERAPGAAAFF. This chain connects TRBV29-1 to TRBJ1-1; D unresolved. The CDR3 spans 14 residues. The germline gives CDR1 SQVTM, CDR2 ANQGSEA. V was pared by 5 bases and J by 10 bases, with 23 bases between. The full variable domain, with the rest looked up from reference TRBV29-1 and TRBJ1-1, is SAVISQKPSRDICQRGTSLTIQCQVDSQVTMMFWYRQQPGQSLTLIATANQGSEATYESGFVIDKFPISRPNLTFSTLTVSNMSPEDSSIYLCSVCERAPGAAAFFGQGTRLTVV.

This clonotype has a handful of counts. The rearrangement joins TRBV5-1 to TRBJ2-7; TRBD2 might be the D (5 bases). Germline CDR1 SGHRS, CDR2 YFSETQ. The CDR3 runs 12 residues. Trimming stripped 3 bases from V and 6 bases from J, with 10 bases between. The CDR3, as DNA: TGCGCCAGCAGCTCGGCCGGAGGCGAGCAGTACTTC. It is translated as CASSSAGGEQYF.

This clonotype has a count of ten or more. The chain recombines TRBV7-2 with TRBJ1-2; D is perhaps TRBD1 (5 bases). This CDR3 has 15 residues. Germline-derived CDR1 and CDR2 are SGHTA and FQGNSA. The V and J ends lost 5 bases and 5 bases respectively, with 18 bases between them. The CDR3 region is CASSEMGRRTYGYTF. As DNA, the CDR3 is TGTGCCAGCAGCGAAATGGGACGGAGGACGTATGGCTACACCTTC.

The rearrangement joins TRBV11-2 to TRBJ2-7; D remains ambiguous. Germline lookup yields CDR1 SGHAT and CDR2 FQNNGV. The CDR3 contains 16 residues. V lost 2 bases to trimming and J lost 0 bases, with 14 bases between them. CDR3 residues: CASSLNPPGSSYEQYF. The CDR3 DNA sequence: TGTGCCAGCAGCTTAAACCCCCCCGGTAGCTCCTACGAGCAGTACTTC.

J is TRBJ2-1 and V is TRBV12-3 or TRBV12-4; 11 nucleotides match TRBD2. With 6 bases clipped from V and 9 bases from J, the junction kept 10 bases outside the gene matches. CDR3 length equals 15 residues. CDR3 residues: CASRFSGGAGSEQFF. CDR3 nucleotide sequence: TGTGCCAGCAGATTTAGCGGGGGGGCCGGTAGTGAGCAGTTCTTC.

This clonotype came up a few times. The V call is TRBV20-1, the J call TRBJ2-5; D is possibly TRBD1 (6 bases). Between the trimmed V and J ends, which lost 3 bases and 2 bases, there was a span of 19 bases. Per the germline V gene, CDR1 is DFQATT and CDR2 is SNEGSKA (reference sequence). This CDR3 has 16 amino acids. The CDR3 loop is CSARETGPRRQETQYF. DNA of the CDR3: TGCAGTGCTAGGGAGACAGGCCCAAGGAGGCAAGAGACCCAGTACTTC.